Listed here are 28 T cell receptor beta chains from one sample, sequenced in a study of beta chain features in type 1 diabetes. Investigators reverse transcribed all isolated RNA, so they sequenced expressed TCRB transcripts. Profiled with immunoSEQ multiplex PCR; TCRdb holds only in-frame clones, not every one. The data hold 150,000 to 200,000 clones, with almost 65% observed a single time. Their antigens are not known. Whole-study results and caveats: Shortening of TCRB CDR3s, moderate but significant, appeared in all four CD4+ subsets of Type 1 diabetes patients.

What was sequenced was naive CD4+ T cells from blood. The receptors here all came from a man aged 25 to 40 with type 1 diabetes.

The chain employs TRBV4-3 and TRBJ2-1, with D perhaps assigned TRBD1 or TRBD2 (6 bases each). This CDR3 is built from 13 residues. CDR1 and CDR2 from the germline V gene are LGHNA and YSLEER. The V and J ends lost 0 bases and 10 bases respectively, with 10 bases between them. The CDR3 region has the DNA TGCGCCAGCAGCCAAGATCGGGGGCGAGAGCAGTTCTTC. Translated, it gives CASSQDRGREQFF.

J is TRBJ1-3 and V is TRBV4-1, with no clear D. The CDR3 sequence is 13 residues long. CDR1 MGHRA and CDR2 YSYEKL come from the germline V gene. The V gene lost 4 bases and the J gene lost 4 bases, with 8 bases spanning the gap. Here the CDR3 reads CASSRDFGNTIYF. The CDR3 DNA sequence: TGCGCCAGCAGCCGCGATTTCGGAAACACCATATATTTT.

The rearrangement uses TRBV7-9 and TRBJ2-3, with 12 bases matching TRBD1. CDR3 length: 15 residues. V lost 4 bases and J lost 8; bases outside the gene matches: 7. CDR1 SEHNR and CDR2 FQNEAQ come from the germline V gene (reference sequence). CDR3 protein: CASSSGQGAIATQYF. CDR3 sequence (DNA): TGTGCCAGCAGCTCGGGACAGGGGGCGATCGCTACGCAGTATTTT.

With respect to this clone: Within the sample, other DNA sequences also encode this same CDR3. The rearrangement joins TRBV7-2 to TRBJ2-3, with 9 nucleotides matching TRBD2. The CDR3 contains 15 residues. The germline V gene has CDR1 SGHTA and CDR2 FQGNSA. V trimming: 0 bases; J trimming: 3 bases; junction bases outside the gene matches: 1. In DNA, the CDR3 is TGTGCCAGCAGCTTAGCCAGCGGGGGGACAGATACGCAGTATTTT. This translates into CASSLASGGTDTQYF.

The chain couples TRBV20-1 to TRBJ1-2; D gene unclear. This CDR3 comprises 11 residues. Germline assignment: CDR1 DFQATT and CDR2 SNEGSKA (reference sequence). V shed 7 bases and J shed 3 bases, with 9 bases lying between them. This CDR3 reads CSGPTDYGYTF. The CDR3 nucleotides are TGCAGTGGCCCGACGGACTATGGCTACACCTTC.

The rearrangement joins TRBV5-1 to TRBJ2-7, with 7 bases that match TRBD1. The CDR3 is 15 amino acids. Per the germline V gene, CDR1 is SGHRS and CDR2 is YFSETQ. V was clipped by 6 bases and J by 0 bases; unmatched bases: 9. CDR3 sequence: CASNPGQFRSYEQYF. The CDR3 DNA reads TGCGCCAGCAACCCGGGACAGTTCCGCTCCTACGAGCAGTACTTC.

The chain employs TRBV29-1 and TRBJ2-1; 8 nucleotides align to TRBD1. Germline CDR1 SQVTM, CDR2 ANQGSEA. This CDR3 spans 15 amino acids. Losses at the gene ends were 4 bases for V and 0 bases for J; bases not matched to a gene: 5. CDR3 nucleotide sequence: TGCAGCGTTGGGAGGACAGGGAGCTCCTACAATGAGCAGTTCTTC. It codes for CSVGRTGSSYNEQFF.

This clone was picked up a small number of times. The chain has TRBV29-1 and TRBJ2-3; perhaps D is TRBD1 or TRBD2 (5 bases each). Per germline, CDR1 SQVTM and CDR2 ANQGSEA. The CDR3 is 14 residues long. V was pared by 7 bases and J by 0 bases, with 14 bases between. CDR3 sequence (DNA): TGCAGCGGGGGGTCGGTTAGAAGCACAGATACGCAGTATTTT. Encoded protein: CSGGSVRSTDTQYF.

The V call is TRBV7-2, the J call TRBJ2-3, with 10 positions matching TRBD2. From germline, CDR1 is SGHTA and CDR2 FQGNSA. V was clipped by 5 bases and J by 4 bases; unmatched bases: 9. The CDR3 has 16 residues. The CDR3: CASSPIAGGGADTQYF. The CDR3 DNA is TGTGCCAGCAGCCCCATAGCGGGGGGCGGCGCAGATACGCAGTATTTT. The whole variable domain, filled in from reference TRBV7-2 and TRBJ2-3, reads GAGVSQSPSNKVTEKGKDVELRCDPISGHTALYWYRQSLGQGLEFLIYFQGNSAPDKSGLPSDRFSAERTGGSVSTLTIQRTQQEDSAVYLCASSPIAGGGADTQYFGPGTRLTVL.

Concerning this clone: The sample holds other DNA sequences that translate to the same CDR3. The chain is built from TRBV29-1 and TRBJ1-2; 7 bases agree with TRBD1. The CDR3 covers 12 residues. V gave up 4 bases and J gave up 5 bases; unmatched junction bases: 4. Germline lookup yields CDR1 SQVTM and CDR2 ANQGSEA. CDR3 DNA: TGCAGCGTTGGGGGGACAGCATATGGCTACACCTTC. Its translation: CSVGGTAYGYTF.

The chain couples TRBV11-2 to TRBJ2-7, with a possible D match to TRBD2 (6 bases). Trimming took 5 bases from V and 0 from J, leaving 11 bases between them. The CDR3 is 14 amino acids. CDR1 SGHAT and CDR2 FQNNGV come from the germline V gene. This CDR3 is CASSPSVSSYEQYF. The CDR3 bases are TGTGCCAGCAGCCCTAGCGTAAGCTCCTACGAGCAGTACTTC.

In the case of this clone: The same CDR3 arises from other DNA sequences in this sample as well. The chain couples TRBV29-1 to TRBJ2-3; D unresolved. In germline, CDR1 is SQVTM, CDR2 ANQGSEA. This CDR3 region has 11 residues. Trimming shortened V by 5 bases and J by 5 bases, and 8 bases separated the two germline ends. In nucleotides, the CDR3 is TGCAGCGTTTCCCCTAAAGATACGCAGTATTTT. It specifies CSVSPKDTQYF.

The chain carries TRBV5-1 and TRBJ2-1, with D possibly matching TRBD2 (5 bases). Trimming removed 0 bases at V and 2 bases at J, with 12 bases between. This CDR3 is 16 amino acids long. Germline CDR1 is SGHRS and CDR2 is YFSETQ. The CDR3 here is CASSLARLAPYNEQFF. The CDR3 bases are TGCGCCAGCAGCTTGGCCCGGCTAGCCCCCTACAATGAGCAGTTCTTC. The complete variable domain, with remaining parts taken from reference TRBV5-1 and TRBJ2-1, reads KAGVTQTPRYLIKTRGQQVTLSCSPISGHRSVSWYQQTPGQGLQFLFEYFSETQRNKGNFPGRFSGRQFSNSRSEMNVSTLELGDSALYLCASSLARLAPYNEQFFGPGTRLTVL.

This chain connects TRBV27 to TRBJ2-1; no firm D call. Trimming cost V 5 bases and J 9 bases, with 17 bases left between them. The CDR3 spans 14 residues. CDR1 is MNHEY and CDR2 is SMNVEV in the germline V gene (reference sequence). The CDR3 DNA reads as TGTGCCAGCAGTCTAAAAGGGCCCTTTGCTGAGCAGTTCTTC. Its translation is CASSLKGPFAEQFF.

The chain joins TRBV18 to TRBJ2-5; no reliable D call. The V and J ends lost 6 bases and 0 bases respectively, with 14 bases between them. Germline values: CDR1 KGHSH, CDR2 LQKENI. The CDR3 loop spans 15 amino acids. CDR3 loop: CASSHVPPYQETQYF. The CDR3 DNA reads TGTGCCAGCTCCCACGTTCCCCCGTACCAAGAGACCCAGTACTTC.

This chain connects TRBV7-2 to TRBJ2-1, with D uncertain. Germline V gene data show CDR1 as SGHTA and CDR2 as FQGNSA. The CDR3 has 12 residues. Trimming stripped 3 bases from V and 9 bases from J, with 9 bases between. The CDR3 region has the DNA TGTGCCAGCAGCTTGTGGGCGAGTGAGCAGTTCTTC. As protein: CASSLWASEQFF. The whole variable domain, remainder taken from reference TRBV7-2 and TRBJ2-1, is GAGVSQSPSNKVTEKGKDVELRCDPISGHTALYWYRQSLGQGLEFLIYFQGNSAPDKSGLPSDRFSAERTGGSVSTLTIQRTQQEDSAVYLCASSLWASEQFFGPGTRLTVL.

This clone was counted only a few times. This rearrangement joins TRBV18 to TRBJ2-3; TRBD1 matches at 7 bases. V shed 3 bases and J 2 bases; nucleotides not matched to a gene: 5. Germline values: CDR1 KGHSH, CDR2 LQKENI. There are 15 residues in the CDR3. The CDR3 region has the DNA TGTGCCAGCTCACCCTCACAGGGGAACACAGATACGCAGTATTTT. Encoded protein: CASSPSQGNTDTQYF.

J is TRBJ1-5 and V is TRBV7-2; the D is unclear. V was cut by 3 bases and J by 6 bases, with 6 bases left in between. The CDR3 is made up of 12 amino acids. Germline V gene data show CDR1 as SGHTA and CDR2 as FQGNSA. The CDR3 sequence: CASSFLGQPQHF. CDR3 bases: TGTGCCAGCAGCTTCTTAGGTCAGCCCCAGCATTTT.

The chain links TRBV29-1 to TRBJ2-7; TRBD1 might be the D (6 bases). Germline assignment: CDR1 SQVTM and CDR2 ANQGSEA. The CDR3 consists of 13 residues. The V end was cut by 6 bases, the J end by 3 bases, with 15 bases between. CDR3 sequence: CSVRDTGLYEQYF. The CDR3, as DNA: TGCAGCGTCCGGGACACGGGTCTCTACGAGCAGTACTTC.

The V and J genes are TRBV6-5 and TRBJ1-6; 7 positions agree with TRBD1. V lost 6 bases to trimming and J lost 7 bases; unmatched junction nucleotides: 6. This CDR3 spans 14 amino acids. In germline, CDR1 is MNHEY, CDR2 SVGAGI. The CDR3 DNA sequence: TGTGCCAGCAGGCCCGGGACAGAGAATTCACCCCTCCACTTT. This encodes CASRPGTENSPLHF.

The gene calls are TRBV9 and TRBJ1-4, with D possibly TRBD1 on 5 matching bases. V lost 4 bases, J lost 3 bases, and 13 bases lay in between. This CDR3 comprises 15 residues. Germline V gene lookup returns CDR1 SGDLS and CDR2 YYNGEE. CDR3 sequence: CASSPAAGANEKLFF. As DNA, the CDR3 is TGTGCCAGCAGCCCAGCGGCGGGGGCTAATGAAAAACTGTTTTTT. The whole variable domain, remainder taken from reference TRBV9 and TRBJ1-4, is DSGVTQTPKHLITATGQRVTLRCSPRSGDLSVYWYQQSLDQGLQFLIQYYNGEERAKGNILERFSAQQFPDLHSELNLSSLELGDSALYFCASSPAAGANEKLFFGSGTQLSVL.

The chain is built from TRBV4-3 and TRBJ2-5; 12 bases fit TRBD2. Trimming took 0 bases from V and 0 from J; bases not matched to a gene: 5. In germline, CDR1 is LGHNA, CDR2 YSLEER. The CDR3 is 18 residues long. The CDR3 coding sequence is TGCGCCAGCAGCCAAGACCCCACTAGCGGGGGGCACCAAGAGACCCAGTACTTC. Protein sequence: CASSQDPTSGGHQETQYF.

The V gene is TRBV9, the J gene TRBJ1-6; no clear D. The CDR3 has 12 amino acids. In germline, CDR1 is SGDLS, CDR2 YYNGEE. Trimming stripped 3 bases from V and 8 bases from J, with 6 bases between. The CDR3 coding sequence is TGTGCCAGCAGCGGCGAGGATTCACCCCTCCACTTT. Translated: CASSGEDSPLHF.

The J gene is TRBJ2-5, the V gene TRBV14; D remains unclear. Germline V gene sequence: CDR1 SGHDN, CDR2 FVKESK. Trimming removed 5 bases at V and 2 bases at J, with 9 bases between. The CDR3 runs to 13 residues. As DNA, the CDR3 is TGTGCCAGCAGCGTCCAGATTCAAGAGACCCAGTACTTC. Its protein is CASSVQIQETQYF.

This clone was counted a single time. This rearrangement joins TRBV4-3 to TRBJ1-1, with 7 nucleotides matching TRBD1. Germline V gives CDR1 LGHNA, CDR2 YSLEER. J lost 1 base, V lost 3 bases, and 5 bases had no gene match. This CDR3 contains 15 residues. Here the CDR3 DNA reads TGCGCCAGCAGCCATCGGACAGGTTCGAACACTGAAGCTTTCTTT. Translation: CASSHRTGSNTEAFF.

This chain joins TRBV25-1 and TRBJ2-7; D might be TRBD2 (6 bases). Germline assignment: CDR1 MGHDK and CDR2 SYGVNS. The CDR3 is made up of 15 amino acids. V lost 0 bases and J lost 6, with 15 bases in between. The CDR3 spells CASSEYGGNGREQYF. As DNA, the CDR3 is TGTGCCAGCAGTGAATATGGAGGGAACGGGCGCGAGCAGTACTTC.

This clone was observed a few times. V is TRBV29-1 and J is TRBJ2-3; D is perhaps TRBD2 (5 bases). The CDR3 loop spans 13 amino acids. The germline gives CDR1 SQVTM, CDR2 ANQGSEA. V was cut by 3 bases and J by 4 bases, with 11 bases left in between. The CDR3 DNA sequence: TGCAGCGTTGACGAGGGTGGCGCAGATACGCAGTATTTT. Its protein is CSVDEGGADTQYF.

The rearrangement links TRBV20-1 to TRBJ2-2; unclear D gene. V was clipped by 4 bases and J by 7 bases, with 7 bases between them. CDR3 length equals 11 residues. Looked up from germline, CDR1 is DFQATT and CDR2 is SNEGSKA (reference sequence). The CDR3 DNA sequence: TGCAGTGCTACCCGCTACGGGGAGCTGTTTTTT. This codes for CSATRYGELFF.